The rows below give T cell receptor beta chains drawn from one sample of a study of T cell responses to AZD1222 COVID-19 vaccine. Method: immunoSEQ multiplex PCR; TCRdb's copy keeps in-frame clones and lacks some. The table lists 100,000 to 150,000 clones, roughly 85% of them singletons. This sample comprised peripheral blood, obtained on day 0 of AZD1222 vaccination. Receptors were obtained from an adult in good health. CDR3s include the opening cysteine and the closing phenylalanine or tryptophan. The D gene is left open where the match is weak. Not all rows give a size; the values are once, few, many and, for expanded clones, a class.

V	D	size	length	J	CDR3	DNA
TRBV6-5	-	-	13	TRBJ2-3	CASSIQAADTQYF	TGTGCCAGCAGTATACAGGCCGCAGATACGCAGTATTTT
TRBV5-1	-	-	14	TRBJ2-1	CASSEALGGNEQFF	TGCGCCAGCAGCGAAGCCCTAGGGGGCAATGAGCAGTTCTTC
TRBV5-4	TRBD1	once	14	TRBJ1-2	CASSLLQGAFGYTF	TGTGCCAGCAGCTTGTTACAGGGGGCTTTTGGCTACACCTTC
TRBV19	TRBD2	-	14	TRBJ2-7	CASSTGTRFYEQYF	TGTGCCAGTAGTACCGGGACTAGATTCTACGAGCAGTACTTC
TRBV3-1/TRBV3-2	-	-	14	TRBJ2-5	CASSPSKGGETQYF	TGTGCCAGCAGCCCTTCGAAGGGAGGCGAGACCCAGTACTTC
TRBV6-4	-	-	14	TRBJ1-4	CASSRTSTNEKLFF	TGTGCCAGCAGCCGAACCTCAACTAATGAAAAACTGTTTTTT
TRBV28	-	-	13	TRBJ2-3	CASSKLSTDTQYF	TGTGCCAGCAGCAAACTGAGCACAGATACGCAGTATTTT
TRBV5-4	TRBD2	-	16	TRBJ2-5	CASSGGGQALQETQYF	TGTGCCAGCAGCGGCGGGGGGCAGGCCCTCCAAGAGACCCAGTACTTC
TRBV6-5	-	-	15	TRBJ1-6	CASSTVGSYNSPLHF	TGTGCCAGCAGTACGGTGGGCTCCTATAATTCACCCCTCCACTTT
TRBV11-2	-	-	16	TRBJ1-3	CASSLDVRASGNTIYF	TGTGCCAGCAGCTTAGATGTAAGAGCCTCTGGAAACACCATATATTTT
TRBV10-3	TRBD1	-	15	TRBJ2-2	CAIRGQGANTGELFF	TGTGCCATCAGGGGACAGGGGGCAAACACCGGGGAGCTGTTTTTT
TRBV6-5	-	-	14	TRBJ2-7	CASNRPGGIYEQYF	TGTGCCAGCAACCGTCCAGGGGGGATCTACGAGCAGTACTTC
TRBV3-1/TRBV3-2	-	-	13	TRBJ1-2	CASSQGGYEGYTF	TGTGCCAGCAGCCAAGGGGGTTATGAAGGCTACACCTTC
TRBV19	TRBD1	-	14	TRBJ1-3	CASSIQGAGNTIYF	TGTGCCAGTAGTATCCAGGGGGCCGGAAACACCATATATTTT
TRBV5-1	-	-	15	TRBJ2-1	CASSSRDSSTGEQFF	TGCGCCAGCAGCTCTCGGGACTCCTCAACGGGGGAGCAGTTCTTC
TRBV5-1	TRBD2	-	16	TRBJ2-3	CASSSLLAGGTDTQYF	TGCGCCAGCAGCTCACTACTAGCGGGGGGCACAGATACGCAGTATTTT
TRBV6-5	TRBD2	-	15	TRBJ2-3	CAASSGGDITDTQYF	TGTGCCGCGTCTAGCGGGGGGGATATCACAGATACGCAGTATTTT
TRBV19	-	-	14	TRBJ1-2	CASSMGTSSYGYTF	TGTGCCAGTAGTATGGGGACCTCGAGCTATGGCTACACCTTC
TRBV12-3/TRBV12-4	-	-	13	TRBJ2-5	CASSFGVRETQYF	TGTGCCAGCAGTTTCGGGGTAAGAGAGACCCAGTACTTC
TRBV19	-	once	13	TRBJ2-7	CASSRRFRGEQYF	TGTGCCAGTAGCCGGAGGTTCAGAGGAGAGCAGTACTTC
TRBV19	-	-	14	TRBJ2-3	CASSIRSSTDTQYF	TGTGCCAGTAGTATCAGGTCTAGCACAGATACGCAGTATTTT
TRBV6-5	TRBD1	-	15	TRBJ1-2	CASSSRGTGSYGYTF	TGTGCCAGCAGTTCAAGGGGGACAGGTTCCTATGGCTACACCTTC